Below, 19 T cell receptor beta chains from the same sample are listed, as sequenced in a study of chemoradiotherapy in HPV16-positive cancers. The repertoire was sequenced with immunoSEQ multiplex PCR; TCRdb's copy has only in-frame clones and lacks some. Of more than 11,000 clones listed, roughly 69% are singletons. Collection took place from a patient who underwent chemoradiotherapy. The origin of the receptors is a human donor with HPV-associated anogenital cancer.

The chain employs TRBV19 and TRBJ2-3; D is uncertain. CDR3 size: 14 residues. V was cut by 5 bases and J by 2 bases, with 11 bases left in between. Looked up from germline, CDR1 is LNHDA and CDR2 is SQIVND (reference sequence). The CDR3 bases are TGTGCCAGTAGTTTCTTGCCCGCCACAGATACGCAGTATTTT. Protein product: CASSFLPATDTQYF.

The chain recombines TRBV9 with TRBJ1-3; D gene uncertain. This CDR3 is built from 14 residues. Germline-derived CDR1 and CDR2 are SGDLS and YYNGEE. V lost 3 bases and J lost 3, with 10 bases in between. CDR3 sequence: CASSGPGGGNTIYF. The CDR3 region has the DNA TGTGCCAGCAGCGGGCCCGGAGGTGGAAACACCATATATTTT.

DNA of the CDR3: TGTGCCAGCAGCAAGGGGAAGCGCGAAAAACTGTTTTTT. It specifies CASSKGKREKLFF. V gene TRBV6-6 combines with J gene TRBJ1-4, with D maybe TRBD1 (5 bases). Trimming removed 6 bases at V and 8 bases at J, with 13 bases between. There are 13 residues in the CDR3. Looked up from germline, CDR1 is MNHNY and CDR2 is SVGAGI (reference sequence).

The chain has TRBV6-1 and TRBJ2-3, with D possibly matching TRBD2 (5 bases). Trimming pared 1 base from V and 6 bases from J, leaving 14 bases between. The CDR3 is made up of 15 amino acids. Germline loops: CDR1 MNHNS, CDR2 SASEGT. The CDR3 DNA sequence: TGTGCCAGCAGTGAAGAGGAGGCCCCCGGCGATACGCAGTATTTT. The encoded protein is CASSEEEAPGDTQYF.

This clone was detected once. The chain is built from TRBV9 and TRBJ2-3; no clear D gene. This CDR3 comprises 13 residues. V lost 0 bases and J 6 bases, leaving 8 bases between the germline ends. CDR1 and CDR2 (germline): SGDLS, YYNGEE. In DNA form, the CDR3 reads TGTGCCAGCAGCGTAGATAACCAGGATACGCAGTATTTT. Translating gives CASSVDNQDTQYF.

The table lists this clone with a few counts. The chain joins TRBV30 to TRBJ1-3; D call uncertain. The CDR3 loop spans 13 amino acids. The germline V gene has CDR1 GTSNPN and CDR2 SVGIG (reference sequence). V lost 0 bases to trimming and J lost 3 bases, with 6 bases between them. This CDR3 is CAWSVAVGNTIYF. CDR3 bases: TGTGCCTGGAGTGTGGCAGTTGGAAACACCATATATTTT.

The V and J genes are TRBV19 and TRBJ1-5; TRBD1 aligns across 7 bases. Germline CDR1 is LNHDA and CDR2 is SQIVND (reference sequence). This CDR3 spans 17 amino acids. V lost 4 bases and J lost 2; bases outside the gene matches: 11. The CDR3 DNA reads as TGTGCCAGTAGTACCCGGGACAGAATTCTTGGCAATCAGCCCCAGCATTTT. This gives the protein CASSTRDRILGNQPQHF.

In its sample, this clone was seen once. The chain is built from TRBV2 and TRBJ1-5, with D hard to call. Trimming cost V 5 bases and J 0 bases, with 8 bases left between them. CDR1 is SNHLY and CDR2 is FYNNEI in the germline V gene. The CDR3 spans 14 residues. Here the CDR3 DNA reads TGTGCCAGCAGTCCCGAAGGTAGCAATCAGCCCCAGCATTTT. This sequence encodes CASSPEGSNQPQHF.

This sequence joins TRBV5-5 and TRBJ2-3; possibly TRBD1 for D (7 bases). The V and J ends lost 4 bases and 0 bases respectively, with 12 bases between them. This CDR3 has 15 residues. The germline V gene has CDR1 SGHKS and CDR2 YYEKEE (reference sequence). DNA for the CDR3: TGTGCCAGCAGCCCGGGGGACAGAAGCACAGATACGCAGTATTTT. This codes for CASSPGDRSTDTQYF.

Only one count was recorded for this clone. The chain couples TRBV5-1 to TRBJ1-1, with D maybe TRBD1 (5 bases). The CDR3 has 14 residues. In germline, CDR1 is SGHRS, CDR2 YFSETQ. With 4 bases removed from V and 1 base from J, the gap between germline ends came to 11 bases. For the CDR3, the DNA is TGCGCCAGCAGCGGGGGGACGGGGAACACTGAAGCTTTCTTT. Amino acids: CASSGGTGNTEAFF.

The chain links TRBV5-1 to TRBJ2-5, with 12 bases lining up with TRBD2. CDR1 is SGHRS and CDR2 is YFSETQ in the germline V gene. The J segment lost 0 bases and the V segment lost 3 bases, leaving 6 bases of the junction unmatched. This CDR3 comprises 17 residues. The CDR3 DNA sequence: TGCGCCAGCAGCTCCGGACTAGCGGGGTTAAACCAAGAGACCCAGTACTTC. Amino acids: CASSSGLAGLNQETQYF.

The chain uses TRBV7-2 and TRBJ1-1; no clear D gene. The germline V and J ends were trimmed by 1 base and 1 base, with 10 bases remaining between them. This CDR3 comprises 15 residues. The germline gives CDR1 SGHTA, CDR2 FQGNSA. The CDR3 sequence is CASSLEGNENTEAFF. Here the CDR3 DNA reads TGTGCCAGCAGCTTAGAAGGGAATGAGAACACTGAAGCTTTCTTT.

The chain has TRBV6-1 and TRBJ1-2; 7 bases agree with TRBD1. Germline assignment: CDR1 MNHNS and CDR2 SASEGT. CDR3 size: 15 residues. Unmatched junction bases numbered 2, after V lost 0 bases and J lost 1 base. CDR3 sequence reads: CASSEAYRGNYGYTF. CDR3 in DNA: TGTGCCAGCAGTGAAGCTTACAGGGGTAACTATGGCTACACCTTC.

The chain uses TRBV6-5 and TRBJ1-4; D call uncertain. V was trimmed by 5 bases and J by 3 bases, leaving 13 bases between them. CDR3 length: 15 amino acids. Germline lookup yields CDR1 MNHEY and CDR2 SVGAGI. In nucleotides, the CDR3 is TGTGCCAGCAGTCGCTCGGAGCGGCCTAATGAAAAACTGTTTTTT. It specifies CASSRSERPNEKLFF.

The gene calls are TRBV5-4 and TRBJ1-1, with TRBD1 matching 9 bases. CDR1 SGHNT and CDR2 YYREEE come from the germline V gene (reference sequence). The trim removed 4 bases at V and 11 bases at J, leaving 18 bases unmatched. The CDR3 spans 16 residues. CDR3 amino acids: CASSAQGGTGTFGAFF. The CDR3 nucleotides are TGTGCCAGCAGCGCGCAGGGCGGGACAGGGACCTTTGGGGCTTTCTTT.

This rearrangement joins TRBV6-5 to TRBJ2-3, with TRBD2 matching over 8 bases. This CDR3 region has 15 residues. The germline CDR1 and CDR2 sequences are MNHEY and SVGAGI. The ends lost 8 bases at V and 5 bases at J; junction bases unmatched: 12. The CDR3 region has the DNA TGTGCCAGCGCCTCCGGGGGGGGTCGCATAGATACGCAGTATTTT. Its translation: CASASGGGRIDTQYF.

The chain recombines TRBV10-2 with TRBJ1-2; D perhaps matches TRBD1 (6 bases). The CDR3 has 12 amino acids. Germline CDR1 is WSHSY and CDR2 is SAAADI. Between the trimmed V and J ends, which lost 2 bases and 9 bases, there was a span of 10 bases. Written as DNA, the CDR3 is TGCGCCAGCAGTGAGATACAGGGTAGCTACACCTTC. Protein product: CASSEIQGSYTF.

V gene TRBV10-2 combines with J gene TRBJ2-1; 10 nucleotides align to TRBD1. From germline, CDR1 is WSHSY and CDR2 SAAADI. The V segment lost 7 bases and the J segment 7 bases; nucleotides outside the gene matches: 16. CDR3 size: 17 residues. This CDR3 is CASKDRQGASLGNEQFF. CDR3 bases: TGCGCCAGCAAAGACCGACAGGGGGCGAGTCTAGGGAATGAGCAGTTCTTC.

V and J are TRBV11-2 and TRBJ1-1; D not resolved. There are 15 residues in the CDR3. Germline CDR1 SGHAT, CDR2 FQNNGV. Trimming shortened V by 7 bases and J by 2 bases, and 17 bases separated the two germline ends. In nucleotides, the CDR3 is TGTGCCAGCACCATAGACCAGGACTATAACACTGAAGCTTTCTTT. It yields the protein CASTIDQDYNTEAFF.